The 17 T cell receptor beta chains listed next were all sequenced from one sample in a study of OX40 agonist ivuxolimab in advanced cancers. Method: immunoSEQ multiplex PCR; TCRdb's copy keeps in-frame clones and lacks some. The table records approximately 100,000 clones, 70% to 90% of them present only once. The sequenced sample was CD4+ or CD8+ T cells sorted from blood, obtained in a trial of the OX40 agonist ivuxolimab. These receptors were obtained from an adult with an advanced solid tumor such as melanoma, head and neck, liver or kidney cancer.

The chain uses TRBV28 and TRBJ1-1, with D maybe TRBD1 (6 bases). The CDR3 sequence is 12 residues long. The germline gives CDR1 MDHEN, CDR2 SYDVKM. Trimming removed 2 bases at V and 7 bases at J, with 8 bases between. The CDR3 loop reads CASSLGQNEAFF. CDR3 nucleotides: TGTGCCAGCAGTTTAGGACAGAATGAAGCTTTCTTT.

The CDR3 bases are TGTGCCAGCAGCGCCCGGGGAACGAACACTGAAGCTTTCTTT. Its translation is CASSARGTNTEAFF. This chain uses TRBV7-9 with TRBJ1-1; D is ambiguous. The V gene's germline CDR1 is SEHNR and CDR2 FQNEAQ (reference sequence). V lost 5 bases and J lost 1, with 11 bases in between. The CDR3 is 14 amino acids.

This rearrangement joins TRBV27 to TRBJ2-3; D is uncertain. Trimming shortened V by 5 bases and J by 1 base, and 10 bases separated the two germline ends. There are 14 residues in the CDR3. CDR1 MNHEY and CDR2 SMNVEV come from the germline V gene (reference sequence). The CDR3, as DNA: TGTGCCAGCAGTACTACCCTCGGCACAGATACGCAGTATTTT. It specifies CASSTTLGTDTQYF.

The chain links TRBV12-5 to TRBJ2-3, with 7 nucleotides matching TRBD2. CDR1 is LGHNT, CDR2 FRNRAP, per germline. The CDR3 totals 14 residues. V shed 6 bases, J shed 2 bases, and the junction held 5 bases outside the gene matches. CDR3 sequence: CASGSRGDTDTQYF. The CDR3, as DNA: TGTGCTAGTGGCTCTCGGGGGGACACAGATACGCAGTATTTT.

The rearrangement uses TRBV19 and TRBJ1-2, with a possible D match to TRBD1 (5 bases). The CDR3 totals 14 residues. The germline gives CDR1 LNHDA, CDR2 SQIVND (reference sequence). Trimming pared 8 bases from V and 3 bases from J, leaving 16 bases between. CDR3 loop: CASQDGGNHYGYTF. The CDR3, as DNA: TGTGCCAGTCAAGATGGGGGGAACCACTATGGCTACACCTTC. The full variable domain, completed using reference TRBV19 and TRBJ1-2, is DGGITQSPKYLFRKEGQNVTLSCEQNLNHDAMYWYRQDPGQGLRLIYYSQIVNDFQKGDIAEGYSVSREKKESFPLTVTSAQKNPTAFYLCASQDGGNHYGYTFGSGTRLTVV.

This sequence joins TRBV18 and TRBJ2-7; TRBD1 agrees at 7 bases. V shed 0 bases, J shed 7 bases, and the junction held 15 bases outside the gene matches. CDR3 length equals 17 residues. In germline, CDR1 is KGHSH, CDR2 LQKENI. CDR3 in DNA: TGTGCCAGCTCACCACCGAAAAGGGACAGCGCTGCGAAAGAGCAGTACTTC. This encodes CASSPPKRDSAAKEQYF.

This clone was counted between two and nine times. The V gene is TRBV2, the J gene TRBJ1-6, with D perhaps TRBD1 (5 bases). V was pared by 6 bases and J by 10 bases, with 19 bases between. This CDR3 contains 15 residues. Germline lookup yields CDR1 SNHLY and CDR2 FYNNEI. This chain's CDR3 is CASSVSGPVASPLHF. The CDR3 DNA sequence: TGTGCCAGCAGCGTATCGGGACCGGTGGCCTCACCCCTCCACTTT.

The V and J genes are TRBV28 and TRBJ2-3, with 10 positions matching TRBD2. V trimming: 7 bases; J trimming: 7 bases; junction bases outside the gene matches: 11. Germline V lookup: CDR1 MDHEN, CDR2 SYDVKM. This CDR3 spans 15 amino acids. CDR3 DNA sequence: TGTGCCAGCACCAGCGGGGGGGCCCAGAGATATACGCAGTATTTT. Protein product: CASTSGGAQRYTQYF.

This chain connects TRBV19 to TRBJ2-2; 7 bases agree with TRBD1. The V gene's germline CDR1 is LNHDA and CDR2 SQIVND (reference sequence). CDR3 size: 15 residues. Trimming took 6 bases from V and 1 from J; bases not matched to a gene: 5. The CDR3 spells CASRPRQGNTGELFF. The CDR3 DNA sequence: TGTGCCAGTAGGCCACGACAGGGGAACACCGGGGAGCTGTTTTTT.

This chain joins TRBV4-3 and TRBJ1-6; no clear D. This CDR3 is 14 amino acids long. In germline, CDR1 is LGHNA, CDR2 YSLEER. V shed 0 bases and J shed 5 bases, with 5 bases lying between them. The CDR3 spells CASSQEPNNSPLHF. Written as DNA, the CDR3 is TGCGCCAGCAGCCAAGAACCCAATAATTCACCCCTCCACTTT.

The rearrangement uses TRBV18 and TRBJ2-3, with no clear D. The CDR3 covers 15 residues. Trimming left V 0 bases short and J 5 bases short, with 12 bases between. Germline V CDR1 and CDR2: KGHSH, LQKENI. The CDR3 here is CASSPPMPSGDTQYF. CDR3 nucleotide sequence: TGTGCCAGCTCACCACCTATGCCCAGTGGAGATACGCAGTATTTT.

This chain uses TRBV30 with TRBJ1-2; no reliable D call. Germline CDR1 is GTSNPN and CDR2 is SVGIG (reference sequence). V lost 1 base and J lost 7, with 16 bases in between. The CDR3 is 14 amino acids. The CDR3 coding sequence is TGTGCCTGGAGTGACGGACCGGCTAAACCTGGCTACACCTTC. This codes for CAWSDGPAKPGYTF.

This chain links TRBV11-3 with TRBJ2-1; 10 bases line up with TRBD2. Germline V gives CDR1 SGHNT, CDR2 YENEEA. This CDR3 is built from 15 residues. Trimming cost V 4 bases and J 8 bases; bases outside gene matches: 8. The DNA of the CDR3 is TGTGCCAGCAGCTCAATAGCGGGGGGTCTCCATGAGCAGTTCTTC. Translation gives CASSSIAGGLHEQFF.

V is TRBV2 and J is TRBJ2-5; possibly TRBD1 or TRBD2 for D (7 bases each). Per the germline V gene, CDR1 is SNHLY and CDR2 is FYNNEI. The V gene lost 6 bases and the J gene lost 5 bases, with 13 bases spanning the gap. This CDR3 has 13 amino acids. The chain's CDR3 is CASSQGGGETQYF. Here the CDR3 DNA reads TGTGCCAGCAGCCAGGGAGGGGGCGAGACCCAGTACTTC.

This clone appeared once. The sample has other DNA sequences that encode this CDR3 too. The rearrangement joins TRBV19 to TRBJ2-5, with D perhaps TRBD1 (6 bases). Germline V gives CDR1 LNHDA, CDR2 SQIVND (reference sequence). V was cut by 1 base and J by 2 bases, with 8 bases left in between. The CDR3 runs to 14 residues. This CDR3 is CASSIGGQQETQYF. CDR3 DNA: TGTGCCAGTAGTATAGGAGGACAGCAAGAGACCCAGTACTTC.

The chain couples TRBV7-6 to TRBJ2-1; D perhaps matches TRBD1 (5 bases). Germline V lookup: CDR1 SGHVS, CDR2 FNYEAQ. The CDR3 loop spans 15 amino acids. V was cut by 1 base and J by 0 bases, with 7 bases left in between. DNA of the CDR3: TGTGCCAGCAGCTTAGGGCAGGGCTCCTACAATGAGCAGTTCTTC. It specifies CASSLGQGSYNEQFF. The variable domain in full, with the rest retrieved from reference TRBV7-6 and TRBJ2-1, is GAGVSQSPRYKVTKRGQDVALRCDPISGHVSLYWYRQALGQGPEFLTYFNYEAQQDKSGLPNDRFSAERPEGSISTLTIQRTEQRDSAMYRCASSLGQGSYNEQFFGPGTRLTVL.

The chain couples TRBV14 to TRBJ1-1; possible D gene TRBD1, 6 bases. The length of the CDR3 is 15 residues. V gave up 2 bases and J gave up 0 bases, with 10 bases separating them. Germline V gives CDR1 SGHDN, CDR2 FVKESK. CDR3 residues: CASSQYTGMNTEAFF. The CDR3 DNA reads TGTGCCAGCAGCCAATATACAGGGATGAACACTGAAGCTTTCTTT.